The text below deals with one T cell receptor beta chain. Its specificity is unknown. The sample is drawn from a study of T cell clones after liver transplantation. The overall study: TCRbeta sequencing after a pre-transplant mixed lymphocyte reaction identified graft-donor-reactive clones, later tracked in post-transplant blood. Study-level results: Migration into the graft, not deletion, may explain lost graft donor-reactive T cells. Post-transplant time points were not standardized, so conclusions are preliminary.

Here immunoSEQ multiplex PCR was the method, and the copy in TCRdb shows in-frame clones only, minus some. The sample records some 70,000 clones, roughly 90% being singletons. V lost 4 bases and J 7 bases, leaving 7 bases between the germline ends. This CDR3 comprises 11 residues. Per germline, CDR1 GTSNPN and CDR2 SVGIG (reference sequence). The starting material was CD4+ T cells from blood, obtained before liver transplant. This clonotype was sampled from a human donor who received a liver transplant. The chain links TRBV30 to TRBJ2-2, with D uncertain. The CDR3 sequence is CAWTLFGELFF. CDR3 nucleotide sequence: TGTGCCTGGACCTTATTCGGGGAGCTGTTTTTT.